The table lists the clone carrying this TCR beta chain with a few counts. Its antigen is undetermined. In the same sample, other DNA sequences code for this CDR3. This record comes from a study of beta chain features in type 1 diabetes. The CDR3 sequence is 11 residues long. The germline V and J ends were trimmed by 4 bases and 4 bases, with 3 bases remaining between them. Looked up from germline, CDR1 is LNHDA and CDR2 is SQIVND (reference sequence). Study-wide results and limits: The naive, central memory and Treg TCRB repertoires looked more alike in patients than they did in healthy donors.

Each of the CD4+ naive, central memory, regulatory and stem cell-like memory populations was sorted via CD45RO/CCR7/CD25/CD127/CD95/CD27. Expressed TCRB transcripts were sequenced because the entire RNA isolate underwent reverse transcription. Only in-frame clones appear in the TCRdb table, and some are missing; sequencing was by immunoSEQ multiplex PCR. The table shows about 900,000 clones, with about 17% occurring only once. Source material: naive CD4+ T cells from blood. The gene calls are TRBV19 and TRBJ2-3; D remains ambiguous. This receptor was identified in a woman aged 18-29 years in good health. The CDR3 spells CASSTADTQYF. DNA of the CDR3: TGTGCCAGTAGTACGGCAGATACGCAGTATTTT.